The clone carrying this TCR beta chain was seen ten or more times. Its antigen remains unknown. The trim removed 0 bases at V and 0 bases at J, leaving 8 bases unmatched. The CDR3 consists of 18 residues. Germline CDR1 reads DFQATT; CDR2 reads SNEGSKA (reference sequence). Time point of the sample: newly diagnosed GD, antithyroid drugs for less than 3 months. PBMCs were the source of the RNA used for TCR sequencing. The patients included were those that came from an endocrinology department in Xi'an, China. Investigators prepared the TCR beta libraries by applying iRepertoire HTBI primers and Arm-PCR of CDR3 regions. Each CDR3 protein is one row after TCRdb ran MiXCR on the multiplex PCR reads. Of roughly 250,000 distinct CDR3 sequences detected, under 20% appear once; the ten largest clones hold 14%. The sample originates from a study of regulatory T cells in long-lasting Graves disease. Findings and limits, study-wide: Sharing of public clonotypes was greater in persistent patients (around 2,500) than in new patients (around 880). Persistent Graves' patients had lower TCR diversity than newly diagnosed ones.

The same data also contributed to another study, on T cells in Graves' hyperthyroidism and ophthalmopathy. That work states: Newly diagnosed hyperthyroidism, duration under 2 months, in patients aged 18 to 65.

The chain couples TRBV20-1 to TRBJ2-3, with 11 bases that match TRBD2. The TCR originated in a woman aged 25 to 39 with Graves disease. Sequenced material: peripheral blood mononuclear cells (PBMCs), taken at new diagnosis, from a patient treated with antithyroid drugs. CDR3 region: CSARDPTSGGPSTDTQYF. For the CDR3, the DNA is TGCAGTGCTAGAGATCCCACTAGCGGGGGCCCTAGCACAGATACGCAGTATTTT.